The sequence of this T cell receptor (beta chain) was determined in a study of STAT5B mutations in CD4+ large granular lymphocyte leukemia. Healthy controls were blood donor buffy coats. Per the original data handling: The detection floor for productive clonotype frequency was 2.59 x 10-5. Some clones are missing from TCRdb's copy, which holds only in-frame ones; the method was immunoSEQ multiplex PCR. V, J and clone size derive from that table, while D and trimming were established from the DNA sequence. Of 35,000 to 40,000 clones in the sample, approximately 72% were seen once. CDR1 is ENHRY and CDR2 is SYGVKD in the germline V gene. The CDR3 has 14 amino acids. Deletions cut 4 bases from V and 2 bases from J, with 11 bases between.

Material: CD4+ T cells from blood buffy coats. The rearrangement links TRBV10-3 to TRBJ2-5; D not certain. The clonotype was recovered from a human donor in good health. In DNA form, the CDR3 reads TGTGCCATCAGTGGCGACAACCGGCAAGAGACCCAGTACTTC. It is translated as CAISGDNRQETQYF.